This TCR beta chain was captured in a study of read filtering for tumor transcriptome and immune sequencing. As for the study in general: After DNase treatment, RNA was made into whole-transcriptome libraries.

This clonotype was seen at least ten times. From roughly 390 ng of RNA, a library with molecular barcoded alpha/delta and beta/gamma adaptors was made. TCRdb ran MiXCR on the reads and lists one entry per CDR3 protein. This sample yields 85,000 to 100,000 distinct CDR3 sequences, of which about a fifth are seen a single time; about an eighth belongs to the top ten. Trimming took off 2 bases at V and 1 base at J, with 5 bases between the two ends. Germline CDR1 reads DFQATT; CDR2 reads SNEGSKA (reference sequence). The CDR3 length is 13 residues. Material for sequencing was a population of CD138-negative cells sorted from bone marrow. This chain connects TRBV20-1 to TRBJ2-2; D remains ambiguous. This clonotype originated in a donor at least 40 years old with multiple myeloma. CDR3 in amino acids: CSARSVNTGELFF. The DNA for the CDR3 is TGCAGTGCTAGATCGGTGAACACCGGGGAGCTGTTTTTT.